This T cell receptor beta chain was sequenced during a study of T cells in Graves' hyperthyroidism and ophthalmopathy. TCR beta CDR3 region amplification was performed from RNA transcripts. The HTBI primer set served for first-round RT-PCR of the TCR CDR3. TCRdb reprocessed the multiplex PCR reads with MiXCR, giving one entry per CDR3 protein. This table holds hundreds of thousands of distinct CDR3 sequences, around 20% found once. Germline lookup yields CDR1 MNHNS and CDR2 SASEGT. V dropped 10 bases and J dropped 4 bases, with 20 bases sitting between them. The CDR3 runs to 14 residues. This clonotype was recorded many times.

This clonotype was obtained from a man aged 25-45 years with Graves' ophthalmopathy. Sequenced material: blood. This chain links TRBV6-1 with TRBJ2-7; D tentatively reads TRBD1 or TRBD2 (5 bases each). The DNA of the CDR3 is TGTGCCACCCCACGGGGACCTCAGATTTACGAGCAGTACTTC. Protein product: CATPRGPQIYEQYF.